One and the same sample provided the 14 T cell receptor beta chains below, sequenced in a study of graft-versus-host responses after intestinal transplantation. There were roughly 200,000 CFSE-labeled responder cells plated together with roughly 200,000 irradiated, violet-dye-labeled stimulator cells. The data were produced by immunoSEQ multiplex PCR, yet TCRdb's version contains in-frame clones alone and is incomplete. The data show approximately 23,000 clones, with about 41% seen just once and over 1.2% held by the top ten. The sample was alloreactive CD8+ T cells from a mixed lymphocyte reaction culture, taken before transplantation. Subset indicated: CFSE-low proliferating T cells sorted from roughly 6-day pre-transplant mixed lymphocyte reaction (GvH or HvG direction). The receptors derive from a human patient who was an organ donor for intestinal transplantation.

J is TRBJ2-2 and V is TRBV5-4, with D perhaps assigned TRBD1 or TRBD2 (7 bases each). The CDR3 sequence is 14 residues long. Germline assignment: CDR1 SGHNT and CDR2 YYREEE (reference sequence). Trimming removed 5 bases at V and 6 bases at J, with 14 bases between. Here the CDR3 DNA reads TGTGCCAGCAGTACAGGGGAGGGACCCGGGGAGCTGTTTTTT. Translated: CASSTGEGPGELFF.

In its sample, this clone was seen a few times. The chain joins TRBV9 to TRBJ2-7; TRBD1 matches at 9 bases. Germline V lookup: CDR1 SGDLS, CDR2 YYNGEE. Losses at the gene ends were 0 bases for V and 3 bases for J; bases not matched to a gene: 1. The CDR3 extends over 14 amino acids. The CDR3: CASSVATGGYEQYF. The CDR3 region has the DNA TGTGCCAGCAGCGTAGCGACAGGGGGCTACGAGCAGTACTTC.

The chain joins TRBV6-6 to TRBJ2-7; D gene uncertain. The germline CDR1 and CDR2 sequences are MNHNY and SVGAGI (reference sequence). The V gene lost 2 bases and the J gene lost 4 bases, with 9 bases spanning the gap. CDR3 length: 13 amino acids. As DNA, the CDR3 is TGTGCCAGCAGTTACGGGGTTGGGTACGAGCAGTACTTC. Translated, it gives CASSYGVGYEQYF.

The chain combines TRBV18 with TRBJ1-4; maybe TRBD1 (5 bases). Germline assignment: CDR1 KGHSH and CDR2 LQKENI. V was cut by 3 bases and J by 0 bases, with 11 bases left in between. The CDR3 is 16 amino acids. DNA for the CDR3: TGTGCCAGCTCACCGCGCGACAGCGCAACTAATGAAAAACTGTTTTTT. It encodes CASSPRDSATNEKLFF. The whole variable domain, filled in from reference TRBV18 and TRBJ1-4, reads NAGVMQNPRHLVRRRGQEARLRCSPMKGHSHVYWYRQLPEEGLKFMVYLQKENIIDESGMPKERFSAEFPKEGPSILRIQQVVRGDSAAYFCASSPRDSATNEKLFFGSGTQLSVL.

This clone has only a few counts. This chain links TRBV11-2 with TRBJ1-4, with D maybe TRBD1 (5 bases). This CDR3 contains 17 residues. CDR1 and CDR2 (germline): SGHAT, FQNNGV. Trimming pared 2 bases from V and 5 bases from J, leaving 18 bases between. CDR3 DNA: TGTGCCAGCAGCTTAACAGGCACCGATACCCCAAATGAAAAACTGTTTTTT. As protein: CASSLTGTDTPNEKLFF.

The chain uses TRBV5-5 and TRBJ1-1; no clear D. The CDR3 is made up of 12 amino acids. Germline V gene data show CDR1 as SGHKS and CDR2 as YYEKEE (reference sequence). Trimming took 5 bases from V and 5 from J, leaving 10 bases between them. The CDR3 is CASSYSGTEAFF. CDR3 nucleotides: TGTGCCAGCAGTTACTCCGGTACTGAAGCTTTCTTT.

This clone was seen only a few times. The chain joins TRBV27 to TRBJ2-1, with no clear D. This CDR3 has 14 residues. Germline V gene lookup returns CDR1 MNHEY and CDR2 SMNVEV (reference sequence). Trimming took 6 bases from V and 10 from J, leaving 19 bases between them. CDR3 sequence reads: CASSFFPRRWEQFF. As DNA, the CDR3 is TGTGCCAGCAGCTTTTTCCCTCGGCGTTGGGAGCAGTTCTTC.

The chain links TRBV15 to TRBJ2-1, with D maybe TRBD2 (6 bases). From germline, CDR1 is LNHNV and CDR2 YYDKDF (reference sequence). The CDR3 covers 13 residues. Trimming left V 6 bases short and J 1 base short, with 7 bases between. The CDR3, as DNA: TGTGCCACCAGGGCGGGATCCTACAATGAGCAGTTCTTC. Translation gives CATRAGSYNEQFF.

The chain joins TRBV27 to TRBJ2-1; D is perhaps TRBD1 (5 bases). V gave up 2 bases and J gave up 8 bases, with 22 bases separating them. The CDR3 is 17 amino acids. CDR1 and CDR2 (germline): MNHEY, SMNVEV (reference sequence). Here the CDR3 reads CASSLGPPGWGVYEQFF. The DNA of the CDR3 is TGTGCCAGCAGTTTAGGTCCGCCGGGCTGGGGCGTCTATGAGCAGTTCTTC.

This clone was detected once. The identical CDR3 is also encoded by other nucleotide sequences in the sample. This chain uses TRBV10-3 with TRBJ2-2, with D possibly matching TRBD2 (5 bases). Per the germline V gene, CDR1 is ENHRY and CDR2 is SYGVKD. This CDR3 has 14 residues. V lost 3 bases to trimming and J lost 7 bases, with 12 bases between them. CDR3 DNA: TGTGCCATCAGTGACCCGGGTCGGGACGGGGAGCTGTTTTTT. This gives the protein CAISDPGRDGELFF.

The chain employs TRBV7-2 and TRBJ1-2; a weak D match, TRBD1 (5 bases). V shed 1 base and J shed 6 bases, with 12 bases lying between them. The germline V gene has CDR1 SGHTA and CDR2 FQGNSA. This CDR3 contains 14 residues. CDR3: CASSLGQGFHGYTF. The DNA for the CDR3 is TGTGCCAGCAGCTTAGGTCAGGGTTTCCATGGCTACACCTTC.

This clone appeared once. V is TRBV5-1 and J is TRBJ1-5, with D possibly matching TRBD1 (6 bases). V gave up 1 base and J gave up 5 bases, with 10 bases separating them. The CDR3 loop spans 14 amino acids. CDR1 is SGHRS, CDR2 YFSETQ, per germline. CDR3 in DNA: TGCGCCAGCAGCTTGACCGGGGGCGATCAGCCCCAGCATTTT. It yields the protein CASSLTGGDQPQHF.

This clone showed up just a few times. The chain carries TRBV30 and TRBJ2-2, with D perhaps assigned TRBD1 or TRBD2 (5 bases each). Trimming removed 1 base at V and 8 bases at J, with 8 bases between. Germline lookup yields CDR1 GTSNPN and CDR2 SVGIG (reference sequence). The CDR3 loop spans 12 amino acids. The CDR3: CAWSGGAGELFF. In DNA, the CDR3 is TGTGCCTGGAGTGGAGGGGCAGGGGAGCTGTTTTTT.

The rearrangement links TRBV10-2 to TRBJ1-1; maybe TRBD1 (6 bases). The CDR3 contains 16 residues. V was clipped by 0 bases and J by 6 bases, with 17 bases between them. The germline CDR1 and CDR2 sequences are WSHSY and SAAADI. CDR3 bases: TGCGCCAGCAGTGAGTCGGCGTACAGGGTAGCGGCTGAAGCTTTCTTT. Amino acids: CASSESAYRVAAEAFF.